Below are 17 T cell receptor beta chains sequenced from a single sample in a study of T cell repertoires in cytomegalovirus infection. From the reads, TCRdb called clonotypes with MiXCR, one entry per CDR3 protein. Here the sample spans about 770,000 distinct CDR3 sequences, almost 30% being singletons. Antigen specificity for these receptors is unknown. The sequencing here drew on cultured CD8+ T cells from PBMCs, taken from culture after CMV antigen stimulation. These receptors all stem from a human donor in good health (CMV status not recorded). Some clones in this sample may be carry-over from other donors' samples.

This sequence joins TRBV12-3 or TRBV12-4 and TRBJ2-5, with 10 bases that match TRBD1. V was pared by 3 bases and J by 4 bases, with 5 bases of the junction left unmatched. This CDR3 is built from 15 residues. The CDR3 loop reads CASSFPGQGRETQYF. The CDR3 coding sequence is TGTGCCAGCAGTTTCCCGGGACAGGGGAGAGAGACCCAGTACTTC.

This sequence joins TRBV7-6 and TRBJ2-3; TRBD1 matches 8 bases. V was clipped by 5 bases and J by 1 base; unmatched bases: 8. Germline V CDR1 and CDR2: SGHVS, FNYEAQ. The CDR3 covers 16 residues. CDR3 loop: CASSPTGVVGTDTQYF. CDR3 DNA: TGTGCCAGCAGCCCGACAGGGGTCGTGGGCACAGATACGCAGTATTTT.

The V gene is TRBV27, the J gene TRBJ2-5; TRBD1 matches at 9 bases. Germline V gene sequence: CDR1 MNHEY, CDR2 SMNVEV (reference sequence). CDR3 length equals 17 residues. The V segment lost 5 bases and the J segment 3 bases; nucleotides outside the gene matches: 13. The CDR3 region has the DNA TGTGCCAGCAGTCCTTCCAAGGGGGACAGGGTGGAAGAGACCCAGTACTTC. Translation: CASSPSKGDRVEETQYF.

This clonotype appeared a few times. The chain has TRBV2 and TRBJ2-5; TRBD2 matches at 7 bases. After removal of 2 bases from V and 4 bases from J, the junction contained 10 bases not matched to a gene. Germline V lookup: CDR1 SNHLY, CDR2 FYNNEI. This CDR3 is built from 16 residues. The CDR3 here is CASSEIGLDVSETQYF. In nucleotides, the CDR3 is TGTGCCAGCAGTGAAATCGGACTAGATGTTTCAGAGACCCAGTACTTC.

This clonotype was detected a few times. This chain uses TRBV7-9 with TRBJ2-1; D gene unclear. V lost 1 base, J lost 10 bases, and 8 bases lay in between. The CDR3 sequence is 12 residues long. The germline CDR1 and CDR2 sequences are SEHNR and FQNEAQ (reference sequence). CDR3 DNA sequence: TGTGCCAGCAGCTTAGATATAACAGAGCAGTTCTTC. Translated: CASSLDITEQFF.

A few counts support this clonotype. The V gene is TRBV7-2, the J gene TRBJ2-1, with D possibly TRBD1 on 7 matching bases. The V and J ends lost 4 bases and 5 bases respectively, with 15 bases between them. Germline CDR1 SGHTA, CDR2 FQGNSA. The CDR3 spans 15 residues. The CDR3 sequence is CASSSPGGFHNEQFF. The CDR3 DNA is TGTGCCAGCAGCTCCCCAGGGGGGTTTCACAATGAGCAGTTCTTC.

This clonotype was observed a handful of times. The chain couples TRBV7-9 to TRBJ2-1, with D perhaps TRBD1 (6 bases). The length of the CDR3 is 16 residues. V lost 2 bases to trimming and J lost 6 bases, with 17 bases between them. Germline loops: CDR1 SEHNR, CDR2 FQNEAQ (reference sequence). The DNA for the CDR3 is TGTGCCAGCAGCTTAACTTTGGTGGGACAATCCAATGAGCAGTTCTTC. It translates to CASSLTLVGQSNEQFF.

This clonotype was detected only a few times. V gene TRBV12-3 or TRBV12-4 combines with J gene TRBJ2-1; TRBD2 might be the D (5 bases). Between the trimmed V and J ends, which lost 6 bases and 15 bases, there was a span of 24 bases. The CDR3 consists of 14 residues. The CDR3 spells CASSPSAGVNEWFF. CDR3 in DNA: TGTGCCAGCAGCCCAAGCGCCGGGGTTAATGAGTGGTTCTTC.

About this clonotype itself: Without the conserved terminal phenylalanine or tryptophan, this CDR3 likely stems from a read error. The chain employs TRBV14 and TRBJ2-3; 7 positions agree with TRBD1. The V gene end was trimmed by 4 bases and the J gene end by 0 bases; junction bases not matched to a gene: 7. Germline CDR1 and CDR2: SGHDN and FVKESK. This CDR3 has 16 residues. The CDR3 nucleotides read TGTGCCAGCAGCCTACAACAGGGGTGGAGCACAGATACGCAGTATTCT. Translating gives CASSLQQGWSTDTQYS.

This sequence joins TRBV7-6 and TRBJ2-7, with D unresolved. V lost 5 bases, J lost 5 bases, and 16 bases lay in between. Germline CDR1 reads SGHVS; CDR2 reads FNYEAQ. The CDR3 contains 14 residues. The CDR3 is CASSPRGQPNEQYF. The DNA for the CDR3 is TGTGCCAGCAGCCCACGTGGGCAGCCTAACGAGCAGTACTTC.

The V call is TRBV13, the J call TRBJ1-1, with a possible D match to TRBD1 (6 bases). Trimming left V 2 bases short and J 2 bases short, with 12 bases between. The germline gives CDR1 PRHDT, CDR2 FYEKMQ (reference sequence). The CDR3 spans 15 residues. Here the CDR3 DNA reads TGTGCCAGCAGCTTATACAGGGTATTTAACACTGAAGCTTTCTTT. It is translated as CASSLYRVFNTEAFF.

This clonotype has at least ten counts. The chain combines TRBV12-3 or TRBV12-4 with TRBJ2-7, with 10 bases lining up with TRBD1. This CDR3 spans 14 amino acids. J was trimmed by 6 bases and V by 8 bases; bases with no gene match: 10. In DNA, the CDR3 is TGTGCCAGCCACTCCGGGACAGGGGTTCGCGAGCAGTACTTC. Encoded protein: CASHSGTGVREQYF.

Only a few counts were recorded for this clonotype. This chain uses TRBV5-1 with TRBJ2-7, with 8 bases that match TRBD1. Unmatched junction bases numbered 4, after V lost 2 bases and J lost 3 bases. Looked up from germline, CDR1 is SGHRS and CDR2 is YFSETQ. The CDR3 loop spans 14 amino acids. The CDR3 protein is CASSFVDRGYEQYF. CDR3 sequence (DNA): TGCGCCAGCAGCTTTGTTGACAGGGGCTACGAGCAGTACTTC. The full variable domain, its missing parts supplied by reference TRBV5-1 and TRBJ2-7, is KAGVTQTPRYLIKTRGQQVTLSCSPISGHRSVSWYQQTPGQGLQFLFEYFSETQRNKGNFPGRFSGRQFSNSRSEMNVSTLELGDSALYLCASSFVDRGYEQYFGPGTRLTVT.

The V and J genes are TRBV4-1 and TRBJ2-1, with 14 nucleotides matching TRBD2. The V segment lost 5 bases and the J segment 10 bases; nucleotides outside the gene matches: 10. This CDR3 region has 16 residues. Germline V gene sequence: CDR1 MGHRA, CDR2 YSYEKL. The CDR3 is CASSERLAGGPGEQFF. CDR3 sequence (DNA): TGCGCCAGCAGCGAGAGACTAGCGGGGGGGCCCGGGGAGCAGTTCTTC.

This clonotype was seen once. The rearrangement uses TRBV27 and TRBJ1-2; the match to TRBD1 covers 9 bases. Germline CDR1 reads MNHEY; CDR2 reads SMNVEV (reference sequence). This CDR3 spans 14 amino acids. V shed 7 bases and J 2 bases; nucleotides not matched to a gene: 5. CDR3 amino acids: CASTSGTGNYGYTF. The CDR3 DNA reads TGTGCCAGCACATCCGGGACAGGGAACTATGGCTACACCTTC.

This clonotype was seen many times. The chain employs TRBV7-9 and TRBJ1-5; no clear D. This CDR3 spans 17 amino acids. Germline V gene data show CDR1 as SEHNR and CDR2 as FQNEAQ (reference sequence). Trimming left V 6 bases short and J 0 bases short, with 18 bases between. CDR3 DNA sequence: TGTGCCAGCAGTCTCCAGGCGGGAGCTTATAGCAATCAGCCCCAGCATTTT. This translates into CASSLQAGAYSNQPQHF.

J is TRBJ2-7 and V is TRBV6-2 or TRBV6-3, with 7 bases lining up with TRBD1. The CDR3 is 15 amino acids. Germline loops: CDR1 MNHEY, CDR2 SVGEGT. V lost 2 bases and J lost 1; bases outside the gene matches: 5. For the CDR3, the DNA is TGTGCCAGCAGTTACGGGGACAGCTCGTCCTACGAGCAGTACGTC. Residues: CASSYGDSSSYEQYV.